Listed below are T cell receptor beta chains from one sample, sequenced in a study of blood T cell repertoires in COVID-19. Using immunoSEQ multiplex PCR, the repertoire was profiled, and TCRdb retains in-frame clones only, with some absent. The sample holds approximately 330,000 clones, roughly 86% seen once. Material for sequencing was peripheral blood. Every receptor here comes from a man aged 30 to 45 with COVID-19, enrolled during active disease. Both conserved end residues are part of each CDR3. Fields, in order: clone size, J gene, V gene, D gene, CDR3 protein, CDR3 DNA. D genes are given only for firm matches. Not every row has a clone size; where given, it reads once, few, many or a size class.

>-|TRBJ2-7|TRBV28|TRBD2
CASGPGTSGYEQYF
TGTGCCAGCGGCCCCGGGACTAGCGGCTACGAGCAGTACTTC
>once|TRBJ2-2|TRBV7-8|-
CASSEVGGGAGELFF
TGTGCCAGCAGCGAGGTTGGCGGAGGGGCCGGGGAGCTGTTTTTT
>-|TRBJ2-2|TRBV4-1|TRBD1
CASSLAGGLGGELFF
TGCGCCAGCAGCCTAGCAGGGGGTTTGGGCGGGGAGCTGTTTTTT
>-|TRBJ1-4|TRBV6-6|-
CASSYWGATNEKLFF
TGTGCCAGCAGTTACTGGGGGGCAACTAATGAAAAACTGTTTTTT
>-|TRBJ1-1|TRBV5-5|-
CASSLERMNTEAFF
TGTGCCAGCAGCTTGGAGCGGATGAACACTGAAGCTTTCTTT
>-|TRBJ1-3|TRBV9|-
CASSVSSSGNTIYF
TGTGCCAGCAGCGTTTCCAGCTCTGGAAACACCATATATTTT
>-|TRBJ2-3|TRBV28|TRBD2
CASRDRTSGGSSTDTQYF
TGTGCCAGCAGGGACCGGACTAGCGGGGGATCTAGCACAGATACGCAGTATTTT
>-|TRBJ2-2|TRBV6-1|TRBD2
CASSVGLAGPNTGELFF
TGTGCCAGCAGTGTCGGACTAGCGGGGCCGAACACCGGGGAGCTGTTTTTT
>many|TRBJ1-1|TRBV19|-
CASSPRTDPSGEAFF
TGTGCCAGTAGTCCACGGACAGACCCAAGTGGTGAAGCTTTCTTT
>few|TRBJ2-7|TRBV7-3|TRBD2
CASSVNSGRDEQYF
TGTGCCAGCAGCGTTAATAGTGGGAGGGACGAGCAGTACTTC
>few|TRBJ2-3|TRBV5-1|TRBD2
CASSLVAGTGSQYF
TGCGCCAGCAGCTTGGTAGCGGGTACCGGTTCGCAGTATTTT
>-|TRBJ1-2|TRBV29-1|TRBD1
CSFWTGAGDGYTF
TGCAGCTTTTGGACAGGGGCTGGAGATGGCTACACCTTC
>-|TRBJ1-2|TRBV24-1|-
CATSPDTLLHGYTF
TGTGCCACCAGTCCGGACACCCTGCTCCATGGCTACACCTTC
>-|TRBJ2-3|TRBV28|-
CASSDWGVLDTQYF
TGTGCCAGCAGTGATTGGGGGGTGCTAGATACGCAGTATTTT
>-|TRBJ2-7|TRBV27|TRBD2
CASSSPFTSGRYEQYF
TGTGCCAGCAGTTCGCCGTTTACTAGCGGGAGATACGAGCAGTACTTC
>-|TRBJ1-2|TRBV24-1|TRBD1
CATSDSRTGNYGYTF
TGTGCCACCAGTGATTCCCGGACAGGGAACTATGGCTACACCTTC
>-|TRBJ2-3|TRBV5-1|-
CASSSRDLRTDTQYF
TGCGCCAGCAGCTCCCGGGACTTGCGCACAGATACGCAGTATTTT
>-|TRBJ2-5|TRBV10-3|TRBD1
CAISETGQGPYQETQYF
TGTGCCATCAGTGAGACTGGACAGGGCCCGTACCAAGAGACCCAGTACTTC
>-|TRBJ2-7|TRBV14|-
CASSQVGVWQYF
TGTGCCAGCAGCCAAGTCGGGGTTTGGCAGTACTTC
>-|TRBJ1-2|TRBV11-2|-
CASSTTGYGYTF
TGTGCCAGCAGCACGACAGGCTATGGCTACACCTTC
>-|TRBJ2-5|TRBV19|-
CASSSRGRGQETQYF
TGTGCCAGTAGCTCGAGGGGCAGGGGTCAAGAGACCCAGTACTTC
>once|TRBJ2-1|TRBV7-3|-
CASSFGSDNEQFF
TGTGCCAGCAGCTTCGGGTCAGACAATGAGCAGTTCTTC
>-|TRBJ2-2|TRBV9|TRBD2
CASSVALAGATNTGELFF
TGTGCCAGCAGCGTAGCACTAGCGGGGGCCACGAACACCGGGGAGCTGTTTTTT
>-|TRBJ1-6|TRBV18|-
CASSPLMGDNSPLHF
TGTGCCAGCTCACCACTAATGGGAGACAATTCACCCCTCCACTTT
>-|TRBJ2-3|TRBV19|-
CASNPGPRTDTQYF
TGTGCCAGTAATCCCGGGCCCAGGACTGATACGCAGTATTTT
>-|TRBJ2-1|TRBV18|-
CASSPRTNYNEQFF
TGTGCCAGCTCACCGCGGACTAACTACAATGAGCAGTTCTTC
>-|TRBJ2-7|TRBV6-2/TRBV6-3|TRBD1
CASSHGQAAYEQYF
TGTGCCAGCAGTCACGGACAGGCCGCCTACGAGCAGTACTTC
>-|TRBJ2-2|TRBV4-2|TRBD1
CASSRESRTGGRNGELFF
TGTGCCAGCAGCCGGGAATCCAGGACAGGGGGCCGGAACGGGGAGCTGTTTTTT
>-|TRBJ1-5|TRBV27|-
CASSLRATRINSNQPQHF
TGTGCCAGCAGTCTCAGGGCCACCCGAATCAATAGCAATCAGCCCCAGCATTTT
>-|TRBJ2-7|TRBV20-1|-
CSAHDDTKVNF
TGCAGTGCTCATGACGACACCAAGGTTAACTTC
>-|TRBJ1-6|TRBV18|-
CASSPRESSYNSPLHF
TGTGCCAGCTCACCACGGGAGAGCTCCTATAATTCACCCCTCCACTTT
>-|TRBJ1-2|TRBV6-1|-
CASSEVHSANYGYTF
TGTGCCAGCAGTGAAGTCCACAGTGCTAACTATGGCTACACCTTC
>-|TRBJ1-5|TRBV7-2|-
CASSSGVFGNQPQHF
TGTGCCAGCAGCTCCGGGGTTTTTGGCAATCAGCCCCAGCATTTT
>-|TRBJ2-7|TRBV15|TRBD1
CATSRGDRDEQYF
TGTGCCACCAGCAGGGGTGACAGGGACGAGCAGTACTTC
>-|TRBJ2-7|TRBV7-8|TRBD2
CASSLGGGGMWHEQYF
TGTGCCAGCAGCTTAGGGGGCGGGGGAATGTGGCACGAGCAGTACTTC
>-|TRBJ1-2|TRBV4-1|TRBD1
CASSQEPGQGYGYTF
TGCGCCAGCAGCCAAGAGCCGGGACAGGGGTATGGCTACACCTTC
>-|TRBJ1-6|TRBV6-5|-
CASTPRPTGTLHF
TGTGCCAGCACCCCGAGGCCTACAGGAACCCTCCACTTT